The subject of this entry is one T cell receptor beta chain. The antigen is not known. Carried by the TCR beta cDNA libraries were unique molecular identifiers. T cells, about 0.85 to 11 million of them, yielded approximately 530,000 cDNA molecules. From the PCR reads, TCRdb called clonotypes with MiXCR, one entry per CDR3 protein. The table lists 380,000 or so distinct CDR3 sequences, approximately 38% of them singletons. These data originate in a study of post-analysis software for immune sequencing data. Turning to the study itself: The courses of disease that were included comprised relapsing-remitting, secondary progressive and progressive-relapsing multiple sclerosis.

Study-level results: TRBV5-6, TRBV5-1 and TRBV20-1 were among roughly five TRBV segments more frequent in patients than controls. Controls had significantly higher normalized Chao1 diversity than multiple sclerosis patients.

V was clipped by 9 bases and J by 5 bases, with 16 bases between them. The CDR3 loop spans 13 amino acids. What was sequenced was blood. This receptor was taken from a girl between 10 and 17 years old with multiple sclerosis. V gene TRBV12-3 or TRBV12-4 combines with J gene TRBJ2-5; no reliable D call. CDR3 in DNA: TGTGCCAGTGTTCTCTCGGGTGTGGAGACCCAGTACTTC. Protein sequence: CASVLSGVETQYF.